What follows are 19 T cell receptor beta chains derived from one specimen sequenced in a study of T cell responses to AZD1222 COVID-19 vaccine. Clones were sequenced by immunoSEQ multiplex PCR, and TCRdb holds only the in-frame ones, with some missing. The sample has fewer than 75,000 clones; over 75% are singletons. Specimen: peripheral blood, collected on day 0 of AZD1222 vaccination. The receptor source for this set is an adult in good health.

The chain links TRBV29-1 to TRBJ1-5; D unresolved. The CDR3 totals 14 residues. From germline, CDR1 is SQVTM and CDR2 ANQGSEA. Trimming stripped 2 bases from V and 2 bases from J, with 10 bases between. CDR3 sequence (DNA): TGCAGCGTTGAATTGTCTGGGGGCAATCAGCCCCAGCATTTT. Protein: CSVELSGGNQPQHF. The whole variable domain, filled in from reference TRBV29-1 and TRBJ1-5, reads SAVISQKPSRDICQRGTSLTIQCQVDSQVTMMFWYRQQPGQSLTLIATANQGSEATYESGFVIDKFPISRPNLTFSTLTVSNMSPEDSSIYLCSVELSGGNQPQHFGDGTRLSIL.

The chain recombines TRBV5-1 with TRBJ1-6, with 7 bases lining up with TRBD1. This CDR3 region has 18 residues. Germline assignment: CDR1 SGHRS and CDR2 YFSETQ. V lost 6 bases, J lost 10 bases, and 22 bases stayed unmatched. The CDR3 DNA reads TGCGCCAGCACCCTGGCACCAGTGACAGGGTATGTGAAGTCACCCCTCCACTTT. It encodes CASTLAPVTGYVKSPLHF.

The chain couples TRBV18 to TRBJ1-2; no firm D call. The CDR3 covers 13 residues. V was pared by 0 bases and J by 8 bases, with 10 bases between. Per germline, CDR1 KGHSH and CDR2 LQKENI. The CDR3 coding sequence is TGTGCCAGCTCACCACCTGCCGGAGGCGGCTACACCTTC. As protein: CASSPPAGGGYTF.

The CDR3 nucleotides read TGTGCCAGCAGCATACGCCAAAGGGCTGAAAAACTGTTTTTT. Amino acids: CASSIRQRAEKLFF. The chain employs TRBV5-6 and TRBJ1-4; D is unclear. V lost 4 bases and J lost 7, with 14 bases in between. Germline CDR1 is SGHDT and CDR2 is YYEEEE. This CDR3 has 14 residues. Based on the CDR3 plus reference TRBV5-6 and TRBJ1-4, the full variable domain is DAGVTQSPTHLIKTRGQQVTLRCSPKSGHDTVSWYQQALGQGPQFIFQYYEEEERQRGNFPDRFSGHQFPNYSSELNVNALLLGDSALYLCASSIRQRAEKLFFGSGTQLSVL.

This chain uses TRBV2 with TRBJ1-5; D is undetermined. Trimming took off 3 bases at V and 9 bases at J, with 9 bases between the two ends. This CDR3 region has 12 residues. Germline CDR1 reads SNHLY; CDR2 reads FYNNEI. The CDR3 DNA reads TGTGCCAGCAGTGAGATAGTAGGGCCCCAGCATTTT. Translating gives CASSEIVGPQHF.

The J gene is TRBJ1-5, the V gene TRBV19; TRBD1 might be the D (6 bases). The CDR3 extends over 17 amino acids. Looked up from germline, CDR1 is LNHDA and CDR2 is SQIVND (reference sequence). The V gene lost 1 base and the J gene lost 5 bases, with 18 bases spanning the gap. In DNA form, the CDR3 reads TGTGCCAGTAGTATAGGCGTCCGGGACATAACGGATCAGCCCCAGCATTTT. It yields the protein CASSIGVRDITDQPQHF.

CDR3 bases: TGTGCCAGCAGCGATAGTTATGGCTACACCTTC. It specifies CASSDSYGYTF. The J gene is TRBJ1-2, the V gene TRBV9, with D unresolved. The germline V and J ends were trimmed by 3 bases and 5 bases, with 5 bases remaining between them. From germline, CDR1 is SGDLS and CDR2 YYNGEE. The CDR3 has 11 residues.

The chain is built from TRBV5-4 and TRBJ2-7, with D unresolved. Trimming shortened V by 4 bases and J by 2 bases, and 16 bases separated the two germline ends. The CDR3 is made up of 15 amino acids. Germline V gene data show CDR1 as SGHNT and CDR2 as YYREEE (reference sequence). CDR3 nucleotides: TGTGCCAGCAGCCCCGCCGGGTCGCCCGCCTACGAGCAGTACTTC. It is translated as CASSPAGSPAYEQYF.

This chain's CDR3 is CASSEGRTGNTIYF. For the CDR3, the DNA is TGTGCCAGCAGTGAAGGTAGAACTGGAAACACCATATATTTT. The rearrangement joins TRBV6-1 to TRBJ1-3; D is uncertain. Per germline, CDR1 MNHNS and CDR2 SASEGT. The CDR3 runs 14 residues. Trimming stripped 1 base from V and 2 bases from J, with 6 bases between.

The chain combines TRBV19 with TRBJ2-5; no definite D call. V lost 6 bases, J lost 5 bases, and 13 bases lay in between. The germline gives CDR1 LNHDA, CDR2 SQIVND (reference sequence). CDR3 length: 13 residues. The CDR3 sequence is CASRTSGRETQYF. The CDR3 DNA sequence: TGTGCCAGTAGAACATCCGGGCGGGAGACCCAGTACTTC.

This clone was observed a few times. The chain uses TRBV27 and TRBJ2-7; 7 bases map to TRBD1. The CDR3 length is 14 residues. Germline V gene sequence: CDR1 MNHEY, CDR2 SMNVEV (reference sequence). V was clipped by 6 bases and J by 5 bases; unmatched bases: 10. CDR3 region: CASRLRQGVNEQYF. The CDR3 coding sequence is TGTGCCAGCAGACTTAGACAGGGAGTAAACGAGCAGTACTTC.

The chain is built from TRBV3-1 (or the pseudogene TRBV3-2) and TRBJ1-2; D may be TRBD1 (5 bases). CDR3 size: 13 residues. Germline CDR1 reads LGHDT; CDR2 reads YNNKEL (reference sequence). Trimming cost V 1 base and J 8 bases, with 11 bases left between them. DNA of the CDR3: TGTGCCAGCAGCCAAGGACAGTTTGGGGGCTACACCTTC. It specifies CASSQGQFGGYTF.

The CDR3 region has the DNA TGTGCCAGCTCGCGGGACAACTACGAGCAGTACTTC. Translating it yields CASSRDNYEQYF. The chain employs TRBV18 and TRBJ2-7, with D perhaps being TRBD1 or TRBD2 (6 bases each). Per the germline V gene, CDR1 is KGHSH and CDR2 is LQKENI. V lost 6 bases and J lost 3, with 9 bases in between. The length of the CDR3 is 12 residues.

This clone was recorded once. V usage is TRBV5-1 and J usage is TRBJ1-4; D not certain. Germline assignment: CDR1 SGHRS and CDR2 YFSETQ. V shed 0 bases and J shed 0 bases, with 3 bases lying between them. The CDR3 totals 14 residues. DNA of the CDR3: TGCGCCAGCAGCTTGGAAGCAACTAATGAAAAACTGTTTTTT. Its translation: CASSLEATNEKLFF.

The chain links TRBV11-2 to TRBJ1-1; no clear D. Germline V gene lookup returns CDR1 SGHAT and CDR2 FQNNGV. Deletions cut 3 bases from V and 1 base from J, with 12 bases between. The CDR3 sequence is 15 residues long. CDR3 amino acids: CASSFSPGQNTEAFF. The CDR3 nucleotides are TGTGCCAGCAGCTTTTCTCCAGGCCAGAACACTGAAGCTTTCTTT.

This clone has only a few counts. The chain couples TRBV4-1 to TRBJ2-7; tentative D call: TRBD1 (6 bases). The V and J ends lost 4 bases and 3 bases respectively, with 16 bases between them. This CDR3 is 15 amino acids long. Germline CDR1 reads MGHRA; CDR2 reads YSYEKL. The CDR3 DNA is TGCGCCAGCAGCCCCCTGGGGGCAAAGTACTACGAGCAGTACTTC. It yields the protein CASSPLGAKYYEQYF.

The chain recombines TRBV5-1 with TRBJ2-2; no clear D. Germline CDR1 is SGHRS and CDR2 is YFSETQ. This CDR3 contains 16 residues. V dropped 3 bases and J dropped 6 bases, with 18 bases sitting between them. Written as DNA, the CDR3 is TGCGCCAGCAGCTGGTCGTCGGTGTTAGGAGCCGGGGAGCTGTTTTTT. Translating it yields CASSWSSVLGAGELFF.

The CDR3 sequence: CASSKTILNTEAFF. CDR3 DNA sequence: TGTGCCAGCAGCAAAACCATCCTTAACACTGAAGCTTTCTTT. The rearrangement joins TRBV7-8 to TRBJ1-1; no clear D. Between the trimmed V and J ends, which lost 5 bases and 2 bases, there was a span of 12 bases. There are 14 residues in the CDR3. CDR1 is SGHVS and CDR2 is FQNEAQ in the germline V gene.

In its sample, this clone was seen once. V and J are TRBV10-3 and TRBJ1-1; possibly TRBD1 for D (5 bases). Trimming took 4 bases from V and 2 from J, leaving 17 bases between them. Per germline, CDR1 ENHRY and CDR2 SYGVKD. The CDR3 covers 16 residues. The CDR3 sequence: CAISGAGGTANTEAFF. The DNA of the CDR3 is TGTGCCATCAGTGGTGCGGGAGGGACGGCCAACACTGAAGCTTTCTTT.